This entry lists 14 T cell receptor beta chains sequenced from one sample in a study of cytomegalovirus exposure and HLA in healthy donors. TCRdb keeps only in-frame clones here, not all; method: immunoSEQ multiplex PCR. Seen here are 150,000 or so clones, roughly 86% observed once, and the top ten hold roughly 2.6%. Sequencing was done on a sample of PBMCs. The source of these receptors is a man in his late teens or twenties in good health and CMV-seropositive.

Here the CDR3 reads CASSPRLAGGADTQYF. For the CDR3, the DNA is TGCGCCAGCAGCCCCCGACTAGCGGGGGGCGCAGATACGCAGTATTTT. The gene calls are TRBV5-1 and TRBJ2-3, with 13 positions matching TRBD2. CDR1 and CDR2 from the germline V gene are SGHRS and YFSETQ. V was clipped by 4 bases and J by 4 bases; unmatched bases: 6. CDR3 size: 16 residues.

The V gene is TRBV5-1, the J gene TRBJ2-3; no clear D. The CDR3 has 17 residues. Trimming cost V 0 bases and J 1 base, with 15 bases left between them. Germline CDR1 is SGHRS and CDR2 is YFSETQ. This CDR3 reads CASSLAFGGSRTDTQYF. The CDR3 DNA reads as TGCGCCAGCAGCTTGGCCTTCGGCGGATCACGCACAGATACGCAGTATTTT.

The V call is TRBV6-4, the J call TRBJ2-6; D remains unclear. V lost 8 bases and J lost 2, with 13 bases in between. The germline gives CDR1 MRHNA, CDR2 SNTAGT. The CDR3 length is 15 residues. The CDR3 coding sequence is TGTGCCAGCGGAATGGGCGAGCCTGGGGCCAACGTCCTGACTTTC. It translates to CASGMGEPGANVLTF.

The J gene is TRBJ1-3, the V gene TRBV19, with D uncertain. The germline CDR1 and CDR2 sequences are LNHDA and SQIVND (reference sequence). V gave up 6 bases and J gave up 0 bases, with 15 bases separating them. The CDR3 contains 16 residues. The CDR3 is CASSRTPSGSGNTIYF. In nucleotides, the CDR3 is TGTGCCAGTAGCAGAACCCCAAGCGGCTCTGGAAACACCATATATTTT. Variable domain in full (rest from reference TRBV19 and TRBJ1-3): DGGITQSPKYLFRKEGQNVTLSCEQNLNHDAMYWYRQDPGQGLRLIYYSQIVNDFQKGDIAEGYSVSREKKESFPLTVTSAQKNPTAFYLCASSRTPSGSGNTIYFGEGSWLTVV.

This sequence joins TRBV5-5 and TRBJ2-7; tentatively, D is TRBD2 (7 bases). CDR1 is SGHKS, CDR2 YYEKEE, per germline (reference sequence). With 4 bases removed from V and 2 bases from J, the gap between germline ends came to 16 bases. The CDR3 loop spans 15 amino acids. The CDR3 nucleotides are TGTGCCAGCAGCGACGGTTACGGGGGGCCCTACGAGCAGTACTTC. Translation gives CASSDGYGGPYEQYF.

This chain uses TRBV30 with TRBJ2-7, with D possibly matching TRBD1 (5 bases). The CDR3 loop spans 15 amino acids. The ends were cut back, 3 bases at V and 5 bases at J, with 20 bases in the middle. CDR1 is GTSNPN and CDR2 is SVGIG in the germline V gene (reference sequence). The CDR3 DNA reads TGTGCCTGGAGCCGTCTGCAGGGTAATCCCAACGAGCAGTACTTC. Protein product: CAWSRLQGNPNEQYF.

The genes are TRBV15 and TRBJ2-7, with no clear D. CDR1 is LNHNV and CDR2 is YYDKDF in the germline V gene (reference sequence). Trimming stripped 3 bases from V and 4 bases from J, with 10 bases between. The CDR3 loop spans 13 amino acids. DNA of the CDR3: TGTGCCACCAGCAGGGGCCTCGATTACGAGCAGTACTTC. This gives the protein CATSRGLDYEQYF.

The chain has TRBV29-1 and TRBJ2-1; TRBD2 might be the D (5 bases). Germline V CDR1 and CDR2: SQVTM, ANQGSEA. The V gene lost 4 bases and the J gene lost 2 bases, with 18 bases spanning the gap. There are 16 residues in the CDR3. DNA for the CDR3: TGCAGCGTTGGAAATTTCGAGGGAGCGACCTACAATGAGCAGTTCTTC. Translation: CSVGNFEGATYNEQFF.

This chain connects TRBV6-1 to TRBJ1-2, with TRBD1 identical over 8 bases. The junction had 10 bases not matched to a gene; V was cut back by 6 bases and J by 4 bases. The V gene's germline CDR1 is MNHNS and CDR2 SASEGT. The length of the CDR3 is 15 residues. CDR3 nucleotides: TGTGCCAGCAGGGAGAGACAGGGGATACCCTATGGCTACACCTTC. It is translated as CASRERQGIPYGYTF.

The rearrangement links TRBV5-3 to TRBJ2-5; D uncertain. TRBV5-3 is assigned to the ORF class and has an uncertain function. V lost 3 bases and J lost 3, with 6 bases in between. CDR3 size: 12 residues. The CDR3 loop reads CARSCPEETQYF. The CDR3 nucleotides are TGTGCCAGAAGCTGCCCGGAAGAGACCCAGTACTTC.

The V and J genes are TRBV2 and TRBJ2-7, with 8 nucleotides matching TRBD1. V trimming: 8 bases; J trimming: 4 bases; junction bases outside the gene matches: 10. Germline V gives CDR1 SNHLY, CDR2 FYNNEI. The CDR3 covers 14 residues. CDR3 coding DNA: TGTGCCAGCTTCCCCGGACAGGGTTGGTACGAGCAGTACTTC. Protein: CASFPGQGWYEQYF.

The genes are TRBV9 and TRBJ1-2, with TRBD1 matching over 9 bases. CDR3 length: 15 residues. The V gene end was trimmed by 3 bases and the J gene end by 4 bases; junction bases not matched to a gene: 7. Germline loops: CDR1 SGDLS, CDR2 YYNGEE. CDR3 nucleotide sequence: TGTGCCAGCAGCGATTCACGGGACAGGGTCTATGGCTACACCTTC. Translated, it gives CASSDSRDRVYGYTF.

About this clone itself: The same CDR3 arises from other DNA sequences in this sample as well. This rearrangement joins TRBV29-1 to TRBJ2-7, with 9 positions matching TRBD2. CDR1 SQVTM and CDR2 ANQGSEA come from the germline V gene. V dropped 1 base and J dropped 5; count of bases not matched to a gene: 0. CDR3 length equals 12 residues. The CDR3 loop reads CSVEVAGDEQYF. Written as DNA, the CDR3 is TGCAGCGTTGAAGTAGCGGGGGACGAGCAGTACTTC.

This clone was recorded a few times. The V call is TRBV4-2, the J call TRBJ2-7; D unclear. The CDR3 spans 12 residues. Per the germline V gene, CDR1 is LGHNA and CDR2 is YNFKEQ. The ends were cut back, 0 bases at V and 3 bases at J, with 3 bases in the middle. CDR3 sequence reads: CASSQDSYEQYF. The CDR3 DNA follows: TGTGCCAGCAGCCAAGACAGCTACGAGCAGTACTTC.